Included here is one TCR beta chain sequence, with context. The target antigen is unknown. This CDR3 has 14 amino acids. Germline CDR1 is KGHSH and CDR2 is LQKENI. Between the trimmed V and J ends, which lost 6 bases and 2 bases, there was a span of 14 bases. This sample stems from a study of cytomegalovirus exposure and HLA in healthy donors. The PCR contained 60 Vbeta and 13 Jbeta primers. Clones were sequenced by immunoSEQ multiplex PCR, and TCRdb holds only the in-frame ones, with some missing. Here the sample spans over 150,000 clones, approximately 77% being singletons. Overall study findings and caveats: Later findings reportedly placed an Asian-associated ancestry cluster below the roughly 660-donor mean for N-insertions. TRBV6-2, TRBV6-3 and some other V segments were excluded as indistinguishable.

The chain joins TRBV18 to TRBJ2-7, with D tentatively TRBD2 (5 bases). The sample taken for sequencing was PBMCs. This receptor was obtained from a male donor in good health and CMV-seropositive. DNA of the CDR3: TGTGCCAGCTCGACGCTAGACGGGGCCTACGAGCAGTACTTC. Translating gives CASSTLDGAYEQYF.